This T cell receptor beta chain was found in a study of glioma-infiltrating T cells after dendritic cell vaccination. Overall study context: Autologous tumor lysate-pulsed dendritic cell vaccination was given between about 2003 and 2012.

Using immunoSEQ multiplex PCR, the repertoire was profiled, and TCRdb retains in-frame clones only, with some absent. The sample consists of tens of thousands of clones, over 75% of them appearing once. Stated time point: after dendritic cell vaccination, including at tumor progression/relapse. The sample here was blood, taken after dendritic cell vaccination. This TCR derives from a human donor with glioblastoma.

DNA for the CDR3: TGTGCCAGCAGTGCGTCGGGACAGGACTACAATGAGCAGTTCTTC. Encoded protein: CASSASGQDYNEQFF. The J gene is TRBJ2-1, the V gene TRBV25-1; 8 nucleotides line up with TRBD1. This CDR3 is 15 amino acids long. Germline trimming cut 4 bases from V and 3 bases from J; bases unmatched to any gene: 5. Germline CDR1 is MGHDK and CDR2 is SYGVNS.